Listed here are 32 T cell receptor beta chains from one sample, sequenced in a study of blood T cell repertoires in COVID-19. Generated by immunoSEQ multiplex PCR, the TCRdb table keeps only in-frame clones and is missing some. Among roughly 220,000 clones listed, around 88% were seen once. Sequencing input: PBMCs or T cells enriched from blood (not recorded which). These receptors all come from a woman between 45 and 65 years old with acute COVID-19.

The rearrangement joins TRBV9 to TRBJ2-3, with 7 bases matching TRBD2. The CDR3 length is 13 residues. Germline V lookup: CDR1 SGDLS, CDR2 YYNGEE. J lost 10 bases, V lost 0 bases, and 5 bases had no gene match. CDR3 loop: CASSVVGGEAQYF. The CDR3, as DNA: TGTGCCAGCAGCGTAGTTGGGGGGGAGGCGCAGTATTTT.

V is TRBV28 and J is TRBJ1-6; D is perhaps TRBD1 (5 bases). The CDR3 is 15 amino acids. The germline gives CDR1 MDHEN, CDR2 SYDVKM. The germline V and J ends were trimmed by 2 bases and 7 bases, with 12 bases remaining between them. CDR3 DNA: TGTGCCAGCAGTTTAAGGGGTATTGGGAATTCACCCCTCCACTTT. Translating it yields CASSLRGIGNSPLHF.

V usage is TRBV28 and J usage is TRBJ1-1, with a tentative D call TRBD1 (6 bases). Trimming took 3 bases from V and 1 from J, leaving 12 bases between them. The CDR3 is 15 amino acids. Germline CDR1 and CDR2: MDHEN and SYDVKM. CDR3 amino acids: CASSFLRGGNTEAFF. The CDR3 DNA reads TGTGCCAGCAGTTTTTTGAGGGGGGGGAACACTGAAGCTTTCTTT.

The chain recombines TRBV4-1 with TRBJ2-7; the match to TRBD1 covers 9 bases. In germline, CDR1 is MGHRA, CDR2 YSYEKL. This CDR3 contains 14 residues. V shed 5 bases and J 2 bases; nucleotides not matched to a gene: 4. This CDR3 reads CASSSRQGAYEQYF. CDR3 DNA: TGCGCCAGCAGCTCCAGACAGGGGGCCTACGAGCAGTACTTC.

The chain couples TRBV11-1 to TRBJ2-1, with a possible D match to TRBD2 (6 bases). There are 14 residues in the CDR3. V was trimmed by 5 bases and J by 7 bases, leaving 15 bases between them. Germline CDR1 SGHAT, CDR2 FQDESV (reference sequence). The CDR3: CASSRAGSGNEQFF. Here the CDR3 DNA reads TGTGCCAGCAGCAGAGCGGGCTCGGGGAATGAGCAGTTCTTC.

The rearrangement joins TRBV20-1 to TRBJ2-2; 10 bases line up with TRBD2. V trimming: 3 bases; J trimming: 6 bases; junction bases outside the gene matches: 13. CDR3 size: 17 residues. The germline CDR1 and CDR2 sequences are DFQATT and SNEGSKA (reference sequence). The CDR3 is CSASLRGSGRGSGELFF. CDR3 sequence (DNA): TGCAGTGCTAGTCTACGGGGGAGCGGGAGGGGTTCCGGGGAGCTGTTTTTT.

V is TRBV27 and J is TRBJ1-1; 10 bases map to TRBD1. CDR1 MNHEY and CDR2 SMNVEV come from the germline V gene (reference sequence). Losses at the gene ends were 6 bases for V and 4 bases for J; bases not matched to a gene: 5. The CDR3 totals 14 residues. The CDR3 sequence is CASRRQGAGTEAFF. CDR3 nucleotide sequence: TGTGCCAGCAGGCGACAGGGGGCGGGCACTGAAGCTTTCTTT.

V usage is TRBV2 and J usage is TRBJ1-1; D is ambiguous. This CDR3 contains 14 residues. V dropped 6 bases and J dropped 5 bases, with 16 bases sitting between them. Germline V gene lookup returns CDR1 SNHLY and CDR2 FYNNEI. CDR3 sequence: CASRTTGRETEAFF. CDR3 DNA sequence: TGTGCCAGCAGGACGACCGGGAGGGAAACTGAAGCTTTCTTT.

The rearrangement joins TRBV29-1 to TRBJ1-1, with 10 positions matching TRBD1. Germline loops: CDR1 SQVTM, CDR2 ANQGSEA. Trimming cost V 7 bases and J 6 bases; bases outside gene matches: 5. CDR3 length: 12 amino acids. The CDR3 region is CSADRGGAEAFF. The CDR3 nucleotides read TGCAGCGCGGACAGGGGGGGCGCTGAAGCTTTCTTT. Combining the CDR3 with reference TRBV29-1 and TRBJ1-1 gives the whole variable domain SAVISQKPSRDICQRGTSLTIQCQVDSQVTMMFWYRQQPGQSLTLIATANQGSEATYESGFVIDKFPISRPNLTFSTLTVSNMSPEDSSIYLCSADRGGAEAFFGQGTRLTVV.

The CDR3 nucleotides read TGTGCTAGTGGTTTGGTATTTCTAGGAGTGCCGGACAGGGTCTATGGCTACACCTTC. This gives the protein CASGLVFLGVPDRVYGYTF. This chain connects TRBV12-5 to TRBJ1-2; 8 bases are shared with TRBD1. The trim removed 0 bases at V and 4 bases at J, leaving 16 bases unmatched. Germline loops: CDR1 LGHNT, CDR2 FRNRAP. This CDR3 spans 19 amino acids.

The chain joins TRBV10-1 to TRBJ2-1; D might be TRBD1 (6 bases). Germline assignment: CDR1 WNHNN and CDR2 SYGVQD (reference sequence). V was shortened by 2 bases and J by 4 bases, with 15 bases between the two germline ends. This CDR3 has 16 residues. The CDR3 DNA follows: TGCGCCAGCAGTGAGGGAGCAGGGGTACCATACAATGAGCAGTTCTTC. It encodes CASSEGAGVPYNEQFF.

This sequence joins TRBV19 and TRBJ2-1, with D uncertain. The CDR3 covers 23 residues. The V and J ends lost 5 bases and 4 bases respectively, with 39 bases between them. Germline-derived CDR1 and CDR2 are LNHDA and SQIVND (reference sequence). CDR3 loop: CASSFSCYEKKTPSLSIYNEQFF. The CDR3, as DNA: TGTGCCAGTAGTTTTTCTTGTTACGAAAAAAAGACCCCCTCGCTTAGCATTTACAATGAGCAGTTCTTC.

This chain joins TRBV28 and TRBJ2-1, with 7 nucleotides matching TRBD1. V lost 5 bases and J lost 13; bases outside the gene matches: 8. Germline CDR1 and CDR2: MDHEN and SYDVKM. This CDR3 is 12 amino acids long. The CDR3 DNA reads TGTGCCAGCAGTCCCCCGGGACAGCGACAGTTCTTC. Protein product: CASSPPGQRQFF.

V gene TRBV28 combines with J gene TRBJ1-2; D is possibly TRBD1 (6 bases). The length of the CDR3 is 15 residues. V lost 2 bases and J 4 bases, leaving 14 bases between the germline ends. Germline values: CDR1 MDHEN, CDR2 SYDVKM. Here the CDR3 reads CASSLSGGGGYGYTF. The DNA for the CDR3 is TGTGCCAGCAGTTTAAGTGGAGGGGGGGGCTATGGCTACACCTTC.

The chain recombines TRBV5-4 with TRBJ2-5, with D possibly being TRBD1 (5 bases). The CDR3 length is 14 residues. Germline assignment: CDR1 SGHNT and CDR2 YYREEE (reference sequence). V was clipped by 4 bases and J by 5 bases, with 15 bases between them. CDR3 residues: CASSTGVRVETQYF. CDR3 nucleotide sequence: TGTGCCAGCAGCACTGGGGTCAGGGTGGAGACCCAGTACTTC.

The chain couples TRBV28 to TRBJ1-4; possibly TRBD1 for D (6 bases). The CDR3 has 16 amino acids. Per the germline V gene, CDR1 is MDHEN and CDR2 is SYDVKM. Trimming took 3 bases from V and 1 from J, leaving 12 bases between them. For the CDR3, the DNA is TGTGCCAGCAGTTTTTTTGGACAGCTAACTAATGAAAAACTGTTTTTT. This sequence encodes CASSFFGQLTNEKLFF. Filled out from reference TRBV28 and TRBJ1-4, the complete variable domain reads DVKVTQSSRYLVKRTGEKVFLECVQDMDHENMFWYRQDPGLGLRLIYFSYDVKMKEKGDIPEGYSVSREKKERFSLILESASTNQTSMYLCASSFFGQLTNEKLFFGSGTQLSVL.

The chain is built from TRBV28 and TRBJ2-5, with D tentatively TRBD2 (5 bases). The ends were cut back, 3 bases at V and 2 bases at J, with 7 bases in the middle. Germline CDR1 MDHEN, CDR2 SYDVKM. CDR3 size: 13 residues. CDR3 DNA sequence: TGTGCCAGCAGTTTTCCGGGGCAAGAGACCCAGTACTTC. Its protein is CASSFPGQETQYF.

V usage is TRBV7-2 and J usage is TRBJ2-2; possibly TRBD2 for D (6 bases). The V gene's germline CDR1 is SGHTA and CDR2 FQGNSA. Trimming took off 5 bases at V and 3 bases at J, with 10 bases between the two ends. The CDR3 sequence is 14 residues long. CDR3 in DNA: TGTGCCAGCAGCCGCGGGACCGACACCGGGGAGCTGTTTTTT. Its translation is CASSRGTDTGELFF.

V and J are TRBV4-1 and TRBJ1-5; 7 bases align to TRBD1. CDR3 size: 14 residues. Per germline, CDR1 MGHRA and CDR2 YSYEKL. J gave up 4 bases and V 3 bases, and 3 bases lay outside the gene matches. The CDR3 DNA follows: TGCGCCAGCAGCCAGCCAGGGGGGAATCAGCCCCAGCATTTT. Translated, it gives CASSQPGGNQPQHF.

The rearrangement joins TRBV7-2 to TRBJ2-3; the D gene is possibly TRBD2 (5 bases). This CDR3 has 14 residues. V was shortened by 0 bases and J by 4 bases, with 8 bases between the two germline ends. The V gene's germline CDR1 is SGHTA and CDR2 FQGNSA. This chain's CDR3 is CASSLASGSDTQYF. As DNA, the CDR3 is TGTGCCAGCAGCTTAGCCAGCGGATCAGATACGCAGTATTTT.

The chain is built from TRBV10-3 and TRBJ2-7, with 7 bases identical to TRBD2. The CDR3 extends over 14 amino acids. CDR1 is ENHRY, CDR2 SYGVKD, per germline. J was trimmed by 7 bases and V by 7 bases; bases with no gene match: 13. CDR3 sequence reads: CAITDGQGREEQYF. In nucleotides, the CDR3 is TGTGCCATCACCGACGGTCAAGGGCGGGAGGAGCAGTACTTC.

CDR3 protein: CASSQGLQGGSYGYTF. The CDR3 region has the DNA TGTGCCAGCAGCCAAGGCCTTCAAGGAGGGAGCTATGGCTACACCTTC. The chain recombines TRBV4-2 with TRBJ1-2, with D unresolved. The CDR3 sequence is 16 residues long. Germline loops: CDR1 LGHNA, CDR2 YNFKEQ. Trimming took off 1 base at V and 4 bases at J, with 16 bases between the two ends.

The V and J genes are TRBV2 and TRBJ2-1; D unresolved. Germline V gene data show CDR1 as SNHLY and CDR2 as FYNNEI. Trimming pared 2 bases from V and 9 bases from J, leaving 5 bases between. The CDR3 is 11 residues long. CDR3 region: CASSELSEQFF. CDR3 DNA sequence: TGTGCCAGCAGTGAACTTAGTGAGCAGTTCTTC.

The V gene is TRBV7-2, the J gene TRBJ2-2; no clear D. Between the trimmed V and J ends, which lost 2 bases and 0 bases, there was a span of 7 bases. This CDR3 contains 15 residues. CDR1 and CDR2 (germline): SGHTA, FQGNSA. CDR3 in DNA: TGTGCCAGCAGCTTAAACACCGCGAACACCGGGGAGCTGTTTTTT. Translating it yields CASSLNTANTGELFF. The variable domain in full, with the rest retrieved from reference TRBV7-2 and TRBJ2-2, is GAGVSQSPSNKVTEKGKDVELRCDPISGHTALYWYRQSLGQGLEFLIYFQGNSAPDKSGLPSDRFSAERTGGSVSTLTIQRTQQEDSAVYLCASSLNTANTGELFFGEGSRLTVL.

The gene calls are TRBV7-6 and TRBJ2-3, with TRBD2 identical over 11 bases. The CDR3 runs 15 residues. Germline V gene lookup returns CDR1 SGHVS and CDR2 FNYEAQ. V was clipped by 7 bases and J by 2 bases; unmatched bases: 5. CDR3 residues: CASTTSGTPTDTQYF. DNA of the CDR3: TGTGCCAGCACGACTAGCGGGACCCCCACAGATACGCAGTATTTT.

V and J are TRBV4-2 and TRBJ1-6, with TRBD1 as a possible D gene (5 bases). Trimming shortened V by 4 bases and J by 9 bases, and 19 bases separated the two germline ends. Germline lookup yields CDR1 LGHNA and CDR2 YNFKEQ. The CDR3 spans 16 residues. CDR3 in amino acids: CASSPGVEGLGSPLHF. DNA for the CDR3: TGTGCCAGCAGCCCGGGGGTCGAGGGGTTAGGTTCACCCCTCCACTTT.

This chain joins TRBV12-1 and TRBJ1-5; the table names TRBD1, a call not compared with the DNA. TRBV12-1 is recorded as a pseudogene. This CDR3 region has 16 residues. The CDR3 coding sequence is TGTGCCAGCAGCCCTACAGGGGGACGAAGCAATCAGCCCCAGCATTTT. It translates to CASSPTGGRSNQPQHF.

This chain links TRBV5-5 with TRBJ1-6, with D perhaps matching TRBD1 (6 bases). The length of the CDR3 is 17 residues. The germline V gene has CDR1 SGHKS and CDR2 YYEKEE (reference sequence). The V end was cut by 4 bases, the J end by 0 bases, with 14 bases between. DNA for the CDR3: TGTGCCAGCAGCGAACCCCCGGACAGCTCCTATAATTCACCCCTCCACTTT. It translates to CASSEPPDSSYNSPLHF.

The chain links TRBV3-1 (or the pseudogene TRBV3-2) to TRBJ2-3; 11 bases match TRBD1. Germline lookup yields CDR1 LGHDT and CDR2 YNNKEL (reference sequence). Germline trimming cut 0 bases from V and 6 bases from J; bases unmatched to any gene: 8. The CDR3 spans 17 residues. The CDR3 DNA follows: TGTGCCAGCAGCCAAGATTTTAGGGACAGGGGGAAGGATACGCAGTATTTT. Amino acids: CASSQDFRDRGKDTQYF.

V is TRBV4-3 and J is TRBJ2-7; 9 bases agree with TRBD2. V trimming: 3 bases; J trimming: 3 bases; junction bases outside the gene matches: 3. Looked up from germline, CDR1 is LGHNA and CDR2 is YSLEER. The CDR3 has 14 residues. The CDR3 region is CASSQFSGGYEQYF. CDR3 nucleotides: TGCGCCAGCAGCCAGTTTAGCGGGGGCTACGAGCAGTACTTC.

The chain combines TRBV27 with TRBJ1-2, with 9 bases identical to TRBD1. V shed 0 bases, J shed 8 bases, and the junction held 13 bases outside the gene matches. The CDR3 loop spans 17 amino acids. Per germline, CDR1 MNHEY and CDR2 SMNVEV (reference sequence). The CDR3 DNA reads TGTGCCAGCAGTTTATCCCGCCGCACGGGACAGGGATCAGGCTACACCTTC. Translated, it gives CASSLSRRTGQGSGYTF.

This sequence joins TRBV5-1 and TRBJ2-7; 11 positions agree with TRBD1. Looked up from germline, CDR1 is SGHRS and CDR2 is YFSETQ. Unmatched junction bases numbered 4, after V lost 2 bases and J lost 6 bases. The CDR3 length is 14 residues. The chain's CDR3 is CASSFGQGAREQYF. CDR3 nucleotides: TGCGCCAGCAGCTTCGGACAGGGGGCGCGCGAGCAGTACTTC.